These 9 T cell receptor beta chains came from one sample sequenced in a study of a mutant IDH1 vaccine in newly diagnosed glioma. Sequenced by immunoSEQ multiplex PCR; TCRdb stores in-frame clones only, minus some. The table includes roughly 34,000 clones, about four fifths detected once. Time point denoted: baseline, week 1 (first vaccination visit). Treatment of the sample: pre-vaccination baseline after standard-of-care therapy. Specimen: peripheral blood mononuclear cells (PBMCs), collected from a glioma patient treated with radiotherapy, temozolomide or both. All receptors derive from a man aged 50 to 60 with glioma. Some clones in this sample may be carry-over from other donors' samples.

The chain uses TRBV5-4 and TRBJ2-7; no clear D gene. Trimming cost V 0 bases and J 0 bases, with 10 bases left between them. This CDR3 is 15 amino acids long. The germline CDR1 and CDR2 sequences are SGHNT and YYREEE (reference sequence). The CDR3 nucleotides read TGTGCCAGCAGCTTGGCAGGAAAGAGCTCCTACGAGCAGTACTTC. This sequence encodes CASSLAGKSSYEQYF.

The DNA of the CDR3 is TGCGCCAGCAGCCAAGAGGAGGACCCGGTATACGAGCAGTACTTC. Translating gives CASSQEEDPVYEQYF. This chain uses TRBV4-1 with TRBJ2-7, with D maybe TRBD2 (5 bases). Trimming pared 0 bases from V and 4 bases from J, leaving 13 bases between. CDR3 size: 15 residues. The V gene's germline CDR1 is MGHRA and CDR2 YSYEKL.

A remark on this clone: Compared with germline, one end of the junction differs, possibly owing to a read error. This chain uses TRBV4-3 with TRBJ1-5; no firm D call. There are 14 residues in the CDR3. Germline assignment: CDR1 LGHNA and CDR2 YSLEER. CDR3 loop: CASSQEISNQPQRF. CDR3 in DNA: TGCGCCAGCAGCCAAGAAATCAGCAATCAGCCCCAGCGTTTT.

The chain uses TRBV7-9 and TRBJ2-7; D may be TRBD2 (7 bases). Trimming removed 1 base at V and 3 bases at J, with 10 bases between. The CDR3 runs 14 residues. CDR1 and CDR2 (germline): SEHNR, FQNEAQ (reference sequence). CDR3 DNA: TGTGCCAGCAGCTTAGAGGGGGGGAACTACGAGCAGTACTTC. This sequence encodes CASSLEGGNYEQYF.

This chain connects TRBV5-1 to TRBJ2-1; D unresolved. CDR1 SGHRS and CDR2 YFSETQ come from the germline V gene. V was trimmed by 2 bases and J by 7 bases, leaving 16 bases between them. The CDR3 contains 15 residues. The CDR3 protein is CASSFDTARTNEQFF. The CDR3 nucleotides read TGCGCCAGCAGCTTTGACACGGCTAGGACGAATGAGCAGTTCTTC. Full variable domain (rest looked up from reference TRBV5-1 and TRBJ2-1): KAGVTQTPRYLIKTRGQQVTLSCSPISGHRSVSWYQQTPGQGLQFLFEYFSETQRNKGNFPGRFSGRQFSNSRSEMNVSTLELGDSALYLCASSFDTARTNEQFFGPGTRLTVL.

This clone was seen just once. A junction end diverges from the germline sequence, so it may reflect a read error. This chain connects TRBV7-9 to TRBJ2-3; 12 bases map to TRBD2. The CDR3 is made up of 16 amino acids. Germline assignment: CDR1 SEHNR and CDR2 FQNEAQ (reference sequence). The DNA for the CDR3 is TGTGCCAGCACCTTACTAGCGGGGGGAAGGACAGATACGCAGTATTTT. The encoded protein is CASTLLAGGRTDTQYF.

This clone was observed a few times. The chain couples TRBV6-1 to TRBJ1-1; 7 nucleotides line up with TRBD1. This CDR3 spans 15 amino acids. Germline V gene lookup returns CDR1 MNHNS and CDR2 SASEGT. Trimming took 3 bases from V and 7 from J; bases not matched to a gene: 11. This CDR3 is CASSDRAGGRGEAFF. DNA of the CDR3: TGTGCCAGCAGTGATAGGGCAGGGGGGAGAGGTGAAGCTTTCTTT.

CDR3 sequence: CASSQYPGEKLFF. In DNA, the CDR3 is TGTGCCAGCAGCCAATACCCAGGGGAAAAACTGTTTTTT. The chain recombines TRBV7-3 with TRBJ1-4; a weak D match, TRBD1 (5 bases). CDR1 and CDR2 from the germline V gene are SGHTA and FQGTGA. The ends were cut back, 5 bases at V and 8 bases at J, with 12 bases in the middle. The CDR3 covers 13 residues.

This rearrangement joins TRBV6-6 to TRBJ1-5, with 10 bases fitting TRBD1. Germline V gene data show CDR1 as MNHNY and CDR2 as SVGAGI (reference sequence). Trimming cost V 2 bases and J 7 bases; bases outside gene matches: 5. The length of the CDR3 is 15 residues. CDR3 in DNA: TGTGCCAGCAGTTACAGGGACAGGGGTAAGCAGCCCCAGCATTTT. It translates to CASSYRDRGKQPQHF.